Presented here are 15 T cell receptor beta chains from one specimen sequenced in a study of OX40 agonist ivuxolimab in advanced cancers. Only in-frame clones appear in the TCRdb table, and some are missing; sequencing was by immunoSEQ multiplex PCR. The sample gives approximately 49,000 clones, approximately 86% of which show up once; over 1% is in the top ten. The sequencing used CD4+ or CD8+ T cells sorted from blood, collected in a trial of the OX40 agonist ivuxolimab. Every receptor here comes from an adult with an advanced solid tumor such as melanoma, head and neck, liver or kidney cancer.

The CDR3 DNA reads TGTGCCACCAGCAGAGGGGACAGAGGTAGCAATCAGCCCCAGCATTTT. It translates to CATSRGDRGSNQPQHF. The chain is built from TRBV15 and TRBJ1-5, with TRBD1 matching over 7 bases. V shed 1 base and J 0 bases; nucleotides not matched to a gene: 3. CDR1 and CDR2 from the germline V gene are LNHNV and YYDKDF (reference sequence). The CDR3 contains 16 residues.

This clone was counted between two and nine times. The chain has TRBV7-2 and TRBJ2-7, with TRBD1 matching over 9 bases. After removal of 5 bases from V and 7 bases from J, the junction contained 6 bases not matched to a gene. The CDR3 is made up of 13 amino acids. The germline V gene encodes CDR1 SGHTA and CDR2 FQGNSA. CDR3 in DNA: TGTGCCAGCAGCCGACAGGGGGGAGGGGAGCAGTACTTC. Amino acid sequence: CASSRQGGGEQYF.

This sequence joins TRBV7-2 and TRBJ1-2; 10 bases line up with TRBD1. This CDR3 has 16 residues. Germline assignment: CDR1 SGHTA and CDR2 FQGNSA. After removal of 5 bases from V and 3 bases from J, the junction contained 9 bases not matched to a gene. For the CDR3, the DNA is TGTGCCAGCAGCCGCTTCGACAGGGGGCTTGACTATGGCTACACCTTC. Protein product: CASSRFDRGLDYGYTF.

This chain joins TRBV19 and TRBJ2-3; TRBD2 matches 10 bases. The CDR3 has 16 residues. Germline-derived CDR1 and CDR2 are LNHDA and SQIVND (reference sequence). Trimming removed 3 bases from V and 2 bases from J; junction bases left unmatched: 5. CDR3 protein: CASSISLAGVTDTQYF. In nucleotides, the CDR3 is TGTGCCAGTAGTATTAGCCTAGCGGGAGTCACAGATACGCAGTATTTT.

The rearrangement joins TRBV6-1 to TRBJ1-3; D is ambiguous. Between the trimmed V and J ends, which lost 3 bases and 8 bases, there was a span of 5 bases. CDR1 is MNHNS, CDR2 SASEGT, per germline. The CDR3 is 11 amino acids. As DNA, the CDR3 is TGTGCCAGCAGTGAGTTGGACACCATATATTTT. This codes for CASSELDTIYF.

The rearrangement joins TRBV18 to TRBJ2-7; the match to TRBD1 covers 7 bases. With 4 bases clipped from V and 3 bases from J, the junction kept 9 bases outside the gene matches. The CDR3 consists of 15 residues. Germline V CDR1 and CDR2: KGHSH, LQKENI. CDR3 protein: CASSLGQDGIYEQYF. The CDR3 DNA is TGTGCCAGCTCACTTGGACAGGATGGAATCTACGAGCAGTACTTC.

This rearrangement joins TRBV19 to TRBJ2-3; 10 nucleotides line up with TRBD1. CDR3 length: 19 amino acids. The germline V gene has CDR1 LNHDA and CDR2 SQIVND (reference sequence). Trimming removed 5 bases from V and 6 bases from J; junction bases left unmatched: 20. The CDR3 loop reads CASSWPTGGGTGARDTQYF. CDR3 in DNA: TGTGCCAGTAGTTGGCCCACGGGGGGTGGGACAGGGGCTCGGGATACGCAGTATTTT.

V gene TRBV6-5 combines with J gene TRBJ1-6, with TRBD1 matching over 9 bases. Losses at the gene ends were 5 bases for V and 6 bases for J; bases not matched to a gene: 2. Per germline, CDR1 MNHEY and CDR2 SVGAGI. The CDR3 contains 14 residues. For the CDR3, the DNA is TGTGCCAGCAGTCGGGACAGGGTTAATTCACCCCTCCACTTT. This gives the protein CASSRDRVNSPLHF.

The chain recombines TRBV27 with TRBJ2-7; D may match TRBD1 or TRBD2 (5 bases each). With 1 base removed from V and 3 bases from J, the gap between germline ends came to 7 bases. The length of the CDR3 is 13 residues. Germline assignment: CDR1 MNHEY and CDR2 SMNVEV (reference sequence). CDR3 region: CASSLWDGYEQYF. The CDR3 DNA reads as TGTGCCAGCAGTTTATGGGACGGCTACGAGCAGTACTTC.

In this sample, this clone turned up once. The chain's CDR3 is CASSHKGQGNEKLFF. CDR3 bases: TGCGCCAGCAGCCACAAGGGACAGGGGAATGAAAAACTGTTTTTT. The genes are TRBV4-3 and TRBJ1-4; 10 bases map to TRBD1. Germline CDR1 is LGHNA and CDR2 is YSLEER. The ends lost 3 bases at V and 5 bases at J; junction bases unmatched: 3. There are 15 residues in the CDR3.

This clone has a single count. The V call is TRBV7-2, the J call TRBJ1-3; no clear D gene. Per germline, CDR1 SGHTA and CDR2 FQGNSA. CDR3 size: 14 residues. The V gene lost 8 bases and the J gene lost 6 bases, with 17 bases spanning the gap. CDR3 loop: CASASGSSVNTIYF. The CDR3 bases are TGTGCCAGCGCAAGCGGTTCCAGTGTAAACACCATATATTTT.

The genes are TRBV7-2 and TRBJ2-7; D unresolved. V was trimmed by 1 base and J by 3 bases, leaving 10 bases between them. The germline CDR1 and CDR2 sequences are SGHTA and FQGNSA. This CDR3 region has 14 residues. CDR3 in amino acids: CASSLGVVDYEQYF. The CDR3 nucleotides are TGTGCCAGCAGCTTAGGGGTAGTAGACTACGAGCAGTACTTC. The full variable domain, in which reference TRBV7-2 and TRBJ2-7 provide the parts outside the CDR3, is GAGVSQSPSNKVTEKGKDVELRCDPISGHTALYWYRQSLGQGLEFLIYFQGNSAPDKSGLPSDRFSAERTGGSVSTLTIQRTQQEDSAVYLCASSLGVVDYEQYFGPGTRLTVT.

This sequence joins TRBV6-5 and TRBJ1-1; 8 bases agree with TRBD1. Per the germline V gene, CDR1 is MNHEY and CDR2 is SVGAGI. The CDR3 has 14 amino acids. V lost 2 bases and J lost 7; bases outside the gene matches: 6. The CDR3 DNA follows: TGTGCCAGCAGTTACCTCGGAGGACAGGGTGAAGCTTTCTTT. This translates into CASSYLGGQGEAFF.

V and J are TRBV19 and TRBJ1-4, with D possibly being TRBD1 (5 bases). The V and J ends lost 6 bases and 0 bases respectively, with 8 bases between them. Germline V CDR1 and CDR2: LNHDA, SQIVND (reference sequence). The length of the CDR3 is 14 residues. The CDR3 sequence is CASRGVATNEKLFF. The DNA of the CDR3 is TGTGCCAGTAGAGGGGTTGCAACTAATGAAAAACTGTTTTTT.

The rearrangement links TRBV7-9 to TRBJ2-5; 13 nucleotides match TRBD2. J lost 2 bases, V lost 4 bases, and 1 base had no gene match. Germline V lookup: CDR1 SEHNR, CDR2 FQNEAQ (reference sequence). The CDR3 spans 15 residues. CDR3 region: CASSWTSGRQETQYF. The CDR3 DNA is TGTGCCAGCAGCTGGACTAGCGGGAGACAAGAGACCCAGTACTTC.